The 8 T cell receptor beta chains listed next were all sequenced from one sample in a study of human T cells and chemical hapten exposure. The time point is: pre-sensitization, week 0. The sample's treatment: therapeutic diphenylcyclopropenone sensitization with weekly scalp DPC. TCRdb used MiXCR to reprocess the RACE reads, holding one entry per CDR3 protein. The sample records some 70,000 distinct CDR3 sequences, approximately 10% being singletons. The specimen was whole blood, collected in connection with sensitization to the hapten diphenylcyclopropenone (DPC). These receptors were taken from a woman aged 50 to 60 with alopecia areata. Some clones in this sample may be carry-over from other donors' samples.

The DNA for the CDR3 is TGCAGTGCTGTGAACACTGAAGCTTTCTTT. This sequence encodes CSAVNTEAFF. The V gene is TRBV20-1, the J gene TRBJ1-1; D is unclear. The CDR3 loop spans 10 amino acids. V lost 5 bases and J lost 0, with 1 base in between. Germline V CDR1 and CDR2: DFQATT, SNEGSKA (reference sequence).

This clonotype is a singleton in its sample. V usage is TRBV19 and J usage is TRBJ2-3, with TRBD1 matching over 8 bases. Germline values: CDR1 LNHDA, CDR2 SQIVND (reference sequence). Losses at the gene ends were 5 bases for V and 3 bases for J; bases not matched to a gene: 7. The CDR3 totals 15 residues. The CDR3 DNA is TGTGCCAGTAGTCGACGACAGGGGATTACAGATACGCAGTATTTT. Translation gives CASSRRQGITDTQYF.

This clonotype came up a few times. This chain connects TRBV5-8 to TRBJ2-3; no clear D gene. CDR1 is SGHTS and CDR2 is YDEGEE in the germline V gene. This CDR3 is 14 amino acids long. V lost 4 bases to trimming and J lost 8 bases, with 17 bases between them. DNA for the CDR3: TGTGCCAGCAGCCCTCGAACAGCCTCAGTTACGCAGTATTTT. Protein product: CASSPRTASVTQYF. Full variable domain (rest looked up from reference TRBV5-8 and TRBJ2-3): EAGVTQSPTHLIKTRGQQATLRCSPISGHTSVYWYQQALGLGLQFLLWYDEGEERNRGNFPPRFSGRQFPNYSSELNVNALELEDSALYLCASSPRTASVTQYFGPGTRLTVL.

This clonotype was recorded once. V and J are TRBV7-6 and TRBJ2-2; D gene uncertain. Trimming stripped 0 bases from V and 0 bases from J, with 8 bases between. The CDR3 sequence is 16 residues long. Germline CDR1 is SGHVS and CDR2 is FNYEAQ. The CDR3: CASSLAGRANTGELFF. CDR3 nucleotide sequence: TGTGCCAGCAGCTTAGCAGGAAGGGCGAACACCGGGGAGCTGTTTTTT. The full variable domain, rest sourced from reference TRBV7-6 and TRBJ2-2, is GAGVSQSPRYKVTKRGQDVALRCDPISGHVSLYWYRQALGQGPEFLTYFNYEAQQDKSGLPNDRFSAERPEGSISTLTIQRTEQRDSAMYRCASSLAGRANTGELFFGEGSRLTVL.

This clonotype was observed a few times. This CDR3 is CASNIAGGPDTQYF. DNA of the CDR3: TGTGCCAGCAATATAGCGGGAGGCCCAGATACGCAGTATTTT. The chain couples TRBV21-1 to TRBJ2-3; TRBD2, the table's D call, lacks a check against the DNA. TRBV21-1 is a pseudogene locus. The CDR3 is made up of 14 amino acids.

This clonotype was observed at least ten times. V is TRBV2 and J is TRBJ1-5; the match to TRBD1 covers 7 bases. The CDR3 loop spans 14 amino acids. In germline, CDR1 is SNHLY, CDR2 FYNNEI. The V gene end was trimmed by 6 bases and the J gene end by 5 bases; junction bases not matched to a gene: 7. CDR3 loop: CASSRDSSYQPQHF. The CDR3 coding sequence is TGTGCCAGCAGCCGGGACAGTTCATATCAGCCCCAGCATTTT. Looking up the rest from reference TRBV2 and TRBJ1-5 gives the full variable domain: EPEVTQTPSHQVTQMGQEVILRCVPISNHLYFYWYRQILGQKVEFLVSFYNNEISEKSEIFDDQFSVERPDGSNFTLKIRSTKLEDSAMYFCASSRDSSYQPQHFGDGTRLSIL.

This clonotype was recorded many times. The rearrangement joins TRBV7-2 to TRBJ1-5; D uncertain. CDR3 length: 13 amino acids. The V gene lost 5 bases and the J gene lost 3 bases, with 8 bases spanning the gap. The germline V gene has CDR1 SGHTA and CDR2 FQGNSA. This CDR3 is CASSATFNQPQHF. The CDR3 DNA reads as TGTGCCAGCAGCGCGACCTTCAATCAGCCCCAGCATTTT.

The V gene is TRBV7-9, the J gene TRBJ2-3, with D possibly matching TRBD2 (6 bases). Trimming took 4 bases from V and 0 from J, leaving 14 bases between them. CDR3 size: 16 residues. Per the germline V gene, CDR1 is SEHNR and CDR2 is FQNEAQ (reference sequence). The CDR3 DNA sequence: TGTGCCAGCAGCTCAAGGGCGGGGCTTAGCACAGATACGCAGTATTTT. The encoded protein is CASSSRAGLSTDTQYF.